This T cell receptor beta chain was captured in a study of blood T cell repertoires in COVID-19 (dated by TCRdb to the early 2020s). The study in broad terms: Samples from collaborators originated in the United States, Italy and Spain and spanned both the acute and convalescent phases of COVID-19. The prospective study material was composed of cDNA or gDNA derived from T cells, B-cell-depleted T cells, or PBMCs. Deeply sampled blood TCRbeta repertoires from subjects exposed to, actively infected with, or recovered from COVID-19 were included in the dataset. The repertoires were released in a freely available public database meant as a resource for research on the immune response to SARS-CoV-2. Samples came from the ongoing ImmuneRACE study (first 160 participants) plus 1,254 subjects from 6 global collaborators. The sample metadata nearly always contained a de-identified subject ID, COVID-19 status, age in years and sex. Where HLA class I and class II types were available, the types were taken from metadata supplied by the sample provider, not from assay-based typing. Broad study findings and their caveats: How much clinical and demographic metadata was included differed by source and by participant, and the metadata was provided uncurated.

The immunoSEQ Assay, a bias-controlled multiplex PCR, was used to amplify TCRbeta CDR3 regions from genomic DNA. On the study's bioinformatics: The number of nucleated cells in each sample was estimated by amplification of reference gene primers within the assay. To quantify the absolute abundance of each unique TCRbeta CDR3 rearrangement, sequence reads were collapsed and filtered. For each sample, productive Simpson clonality was calculated by taking the square root of Simpson's diversity index across productive rearrangements. Not all clones reach the TCRdb copy of this immuneACCESS table, which keeps in-frame sequences only. Checked studies attribute under half of the gap to unresolved V genes and leave the rest unexplained. Clonal size and the V and J genes are those of that table, whereas D and trimming came from the DNA. Here the sample has 250,000 to 300,000 clones; around nine tenths occur a single time. Jointly, the top ten make up about 5.2% of the sample.

The CDR3 starts with the cysteine, ends with the phenylalanine, and has 17 residues. Left in the record is the CDR3 DNA by itself, 51 bases read in frame from the first base. Based on the germline V gene, the CDR1 and CDR2 sequences are SGHTA and FQGTGA. The V end gives up 5 bases and the J end 3 bases, leaving 7 bases in the junction not matched to a gene. One collaborating source in Seattle enrolled patients during active infection and followed them longitudinally through the course of disease. Whole blood was collected in K2EDTA tubes by collaborating institutions according to the institutions' own protocols. For TCRbeta analysis, collaborators shipped samples in one of three forms: frozen whole blood, isolated PBMCs, or DNA extracted from either of those sample types. As regards this clone: The target of this receptor is not known. No qualities accompany the bases; no much larger clone lies one base away.

Input material: peripheral blood. This receptor was taken from a woman in her sixties or seventies with COVID-19, enrolled during active disease. Recombination joined TRBV7-3 with TRBJ2-3, and 14 bases in between align with TRBD2. CDR3 sequence: CASSHTGTSGRTDTQYF. The DNA sequence is given as TGTGCCAGCAGCCACACCGGGACTAGCGGGAGAACAGATACGCAGTATTTT.